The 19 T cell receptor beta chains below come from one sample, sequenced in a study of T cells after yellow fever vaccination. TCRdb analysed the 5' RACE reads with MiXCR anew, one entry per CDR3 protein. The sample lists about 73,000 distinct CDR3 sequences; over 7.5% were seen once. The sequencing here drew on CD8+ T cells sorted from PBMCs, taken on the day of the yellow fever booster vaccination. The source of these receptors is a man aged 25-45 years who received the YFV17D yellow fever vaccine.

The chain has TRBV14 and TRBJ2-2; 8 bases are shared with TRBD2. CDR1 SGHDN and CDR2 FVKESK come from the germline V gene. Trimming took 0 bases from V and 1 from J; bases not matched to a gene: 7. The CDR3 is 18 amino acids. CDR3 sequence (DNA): TGTGCCAGCAGCCAAGAGGGAGCGGGAGCGATGAACACCGGGGAGCTGTTTTTT. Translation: CASSQEGAGAMNTGELFF.

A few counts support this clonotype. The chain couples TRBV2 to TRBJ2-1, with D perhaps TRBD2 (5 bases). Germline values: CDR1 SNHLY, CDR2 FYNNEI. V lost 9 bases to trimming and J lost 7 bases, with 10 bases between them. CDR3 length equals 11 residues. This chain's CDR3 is CASLAGNEQFF. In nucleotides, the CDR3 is TGTGCCAGTCTCGCGGGTAATGAGCAGTTCTTC.

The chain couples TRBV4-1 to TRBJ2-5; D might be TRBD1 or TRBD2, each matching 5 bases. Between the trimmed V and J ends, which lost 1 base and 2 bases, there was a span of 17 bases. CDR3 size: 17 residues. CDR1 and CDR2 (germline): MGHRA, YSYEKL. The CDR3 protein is CASSQVEGFSGQETQYF. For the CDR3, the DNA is TGCGCCAGCAGCCAAGTTGAGGGGTTCTCAGGGCAAGAGACCCAGTACTTC.

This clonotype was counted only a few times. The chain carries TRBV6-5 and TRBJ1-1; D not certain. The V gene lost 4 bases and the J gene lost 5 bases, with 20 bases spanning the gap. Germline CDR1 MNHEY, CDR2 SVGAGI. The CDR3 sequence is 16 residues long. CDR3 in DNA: TGTGCCAGCAGTTTATCCCTGGCATATCGAGGGACTGAAGCTTTCTTT. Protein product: CASSLSLAYRGTEAFF.

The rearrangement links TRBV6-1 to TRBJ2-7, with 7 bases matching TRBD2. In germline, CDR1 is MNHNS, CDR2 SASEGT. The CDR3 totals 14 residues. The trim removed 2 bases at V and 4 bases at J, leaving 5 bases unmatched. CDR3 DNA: TGTGCCAGCAGTGAATCGGGAGGAGTGTACGAGCAGTACTTC. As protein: CASSESGGVYEQYF.

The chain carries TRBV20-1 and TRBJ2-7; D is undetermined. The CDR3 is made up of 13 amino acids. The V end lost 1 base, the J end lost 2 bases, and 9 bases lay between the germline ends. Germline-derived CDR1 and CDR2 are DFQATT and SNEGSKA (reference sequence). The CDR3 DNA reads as TGCAGTGCTAGAGTGGGGATGACCTACGAGCAGTACTTC. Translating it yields CSARVGMTYEQYF.

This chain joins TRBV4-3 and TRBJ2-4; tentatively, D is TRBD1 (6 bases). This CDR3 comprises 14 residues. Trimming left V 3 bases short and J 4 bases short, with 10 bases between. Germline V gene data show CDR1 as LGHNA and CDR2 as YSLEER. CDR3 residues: CASSQLGQKNIQYF. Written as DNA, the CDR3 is TGCGCCAGCAGCCAGCTAGGACAGAAAAACATTCAGTACTTC.

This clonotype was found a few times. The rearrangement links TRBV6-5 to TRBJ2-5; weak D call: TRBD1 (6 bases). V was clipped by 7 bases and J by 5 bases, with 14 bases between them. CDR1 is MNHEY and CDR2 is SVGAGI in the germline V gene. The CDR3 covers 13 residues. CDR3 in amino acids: CASKDRLTETQYF. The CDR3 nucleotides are TGTGCCAGCAAAGACAGGTTAACGGAGACCCAGTACTTC.

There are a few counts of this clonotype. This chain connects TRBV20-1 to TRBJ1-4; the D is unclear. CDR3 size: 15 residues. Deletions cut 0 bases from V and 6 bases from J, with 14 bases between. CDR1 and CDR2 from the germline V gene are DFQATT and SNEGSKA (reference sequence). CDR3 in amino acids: CSARDYVSSHEKLFF. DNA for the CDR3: TGCAGTGCTAGAGATTACGTCAGCTCACATGAAAAACTGTTTTTT.

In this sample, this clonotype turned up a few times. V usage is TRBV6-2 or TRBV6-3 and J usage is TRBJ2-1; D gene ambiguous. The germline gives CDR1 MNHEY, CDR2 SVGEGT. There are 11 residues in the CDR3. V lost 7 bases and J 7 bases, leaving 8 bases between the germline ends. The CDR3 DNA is TGTGCCAGCATAGGCCGGAATGAGCAGTTCTTC. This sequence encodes CASIGRNEQFF.

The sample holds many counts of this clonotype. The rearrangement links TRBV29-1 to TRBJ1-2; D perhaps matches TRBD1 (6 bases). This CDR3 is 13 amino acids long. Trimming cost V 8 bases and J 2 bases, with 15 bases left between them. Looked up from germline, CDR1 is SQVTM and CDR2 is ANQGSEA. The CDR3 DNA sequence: TGCAGCATAGCCGACAGGACCAACTATGGCTACACCTTC. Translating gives CSIADRTNYGYTF.

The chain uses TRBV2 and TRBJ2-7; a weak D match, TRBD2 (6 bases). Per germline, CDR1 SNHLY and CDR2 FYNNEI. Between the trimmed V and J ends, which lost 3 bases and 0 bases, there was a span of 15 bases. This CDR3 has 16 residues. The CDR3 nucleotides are TGTGCCAGCAGTGAGGAGGGTGCCGGGACCTCCTACGAGCAGTACTTC. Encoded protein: CASSEEGAGTSYEQYF.

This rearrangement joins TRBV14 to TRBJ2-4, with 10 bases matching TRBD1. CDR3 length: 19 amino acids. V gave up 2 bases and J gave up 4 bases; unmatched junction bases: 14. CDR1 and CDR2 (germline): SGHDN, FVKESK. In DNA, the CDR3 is TGTGCCAGCAGCCAAAATTCGACAGGGGGCGACATGGGTAAAAACATTCAGTACTTC. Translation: CASSQNSTGGDMGKNIQYF.

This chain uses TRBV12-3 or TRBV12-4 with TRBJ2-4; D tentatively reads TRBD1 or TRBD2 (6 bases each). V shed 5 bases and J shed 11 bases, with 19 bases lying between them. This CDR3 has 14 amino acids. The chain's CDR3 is CASSIGGPKTFQYF. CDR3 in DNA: TGTGCCAGCAGTATCGGGGGCCCAAAAACATTTCAGTACTTC.

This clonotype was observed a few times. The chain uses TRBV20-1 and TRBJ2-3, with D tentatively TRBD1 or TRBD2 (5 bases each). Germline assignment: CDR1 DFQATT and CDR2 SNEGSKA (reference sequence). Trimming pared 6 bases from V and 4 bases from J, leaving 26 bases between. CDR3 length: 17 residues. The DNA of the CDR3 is TGCAGTGCCCCCGGCCACGCTCTCCGGGACCCATCAGATACGCAGTATTTT. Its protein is CSAPGHALRDPSDTQYF.

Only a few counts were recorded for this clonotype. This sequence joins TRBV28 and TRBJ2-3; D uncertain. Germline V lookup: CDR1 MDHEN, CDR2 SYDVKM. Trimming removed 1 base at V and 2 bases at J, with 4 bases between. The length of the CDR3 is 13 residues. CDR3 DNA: TGTGCCAGCAGTTTATTAGCCACAGATACGCAGTATTTT. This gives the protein CASSLLATDTQYF.

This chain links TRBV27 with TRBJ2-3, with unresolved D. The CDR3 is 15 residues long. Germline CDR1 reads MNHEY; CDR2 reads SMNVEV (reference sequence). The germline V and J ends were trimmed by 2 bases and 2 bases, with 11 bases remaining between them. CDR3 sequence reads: CASSLMGYSTDTQYF. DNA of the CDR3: TGTGCCAGCAGTTTAATGGGATACTCCACAGATACGCAGTATTTT.

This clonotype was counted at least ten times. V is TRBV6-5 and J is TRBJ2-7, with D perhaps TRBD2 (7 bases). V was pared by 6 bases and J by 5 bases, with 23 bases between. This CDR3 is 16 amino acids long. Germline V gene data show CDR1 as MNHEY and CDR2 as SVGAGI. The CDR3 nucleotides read TGTGCCAGCAGACCCTATGGAGGGGGGGCGAGGGACGAGCAGTACTTC. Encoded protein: CASRPYGGGARDEQYF.

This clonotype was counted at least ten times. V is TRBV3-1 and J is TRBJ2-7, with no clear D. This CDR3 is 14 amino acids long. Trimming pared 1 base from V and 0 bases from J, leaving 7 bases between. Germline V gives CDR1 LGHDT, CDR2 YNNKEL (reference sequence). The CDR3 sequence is CASSQVSTSYEQYF. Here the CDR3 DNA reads TGTGCCAGCAGCCAAGTGTCGACCTCCTACGAGCAGTACTTC.